The 7 T cell receptor beta chains in this list originate from one sample, sequenced in a study of PD-1 blockade in classical Hodgkin lymphoma (dated by TCRdb to about 2020). The time point label of this sample denotes: cycle 4 day 1 (C4D1), after 6 weeks of nivolumab. Relapse after autologous stem cell transplantation had occurred in all trial patients, and cohorts A, B and C were distinguished by prior brentuximab vedotin exposure. The library was prepared using the immunoSEQ multiplex PCR assay. TCRdb re-hosts the immuneACCESS table, in-frame sequences only. Its copies lack some clones; in the studies checked, an unresolved V gene accounts for under half of them, and the cause for the rest is not known. The sample table holds roughly 41,000 clones, of which 65% to 70% were seen once. The ten largest clones take up about 2.7% of the sample. Sample: peripheral blood mononuclear cells (PBMCs), taken before the fourth cycle of nivolumab. These receptors came from a human donor with classical Hodgkin lymphoma.

V gene TRBV6-5 combines with J gene TRBJ2-7; unclear D gene. Germline loops: CDR1 MNHEY, CDR2 SVGAGI. The CDR3 is 9 amino acids. The V gene lost 8 bases and the J gene lost 9 bases, with 8 bases spanning the gap. The chain's CDR3 is CASAESQYF. The CDR3 bases are TGTGCCAGCGCGGAATCGCAGTACTTC.

J is TRBJ1-4 and V is TRBV9, with no clear D. Trimming removed 4 bases from V and 1 base from J, with 11 bases in between. Germline V lookup: CDR1 SGDLS, CDR2 YYNGEE. The CDR3 has 15 residues. As DNA, the CDR3 is TGTGCCAGCAGCCCCGGTGGCGGAACTAATGAAAAACTGTTTTTT. It yields the protein CASSPGGGTNEKLFF.

This chain links TRBV2 with TRBJ2-5; TRBD1 is a possible D gene (6 bases). The CDR3 consists of 14 residues. Trimming took off 7 bases at V and 5 bases at J, with 17 bases between the two ends. Germline lookup yields CDR1 SNHLY and CDR2 FYNNEI. For the CDR3, the DNA is TGTGCCAGCATGGGGTCTGGGGGCCCGGAGACCCAGTACTTC. It is translated as CASMGSGGPETQYF. Full variable domain (rest looked up from reference TRBV2 and TRBJ2-5): EPEVTQTPSHQVTQMGQEVILRCVPISNHLYFYWYRQILGQKVEFLVSFYNNEISEKSEIFDDQFSVERPDGSNFTLKIRSTKLEDSAMYFCASMGSGGPETQYFGPGTRLLVL.

This chain connects TRBV10-3 to TRBJ2-7; unclear D gene. The CDR3 loop spans 13 amino acids. Germline CDR1 is ENHRY and CDR2 is SYGVKD. V was clipped by 5 bases and J by 7 bases, with 15 bases between them. This CDR3 is CAISLDRLREQYF. CDR3 coding DNA: TGTGCCATCAGTTTAGACCGCTTAAGGGAGCAGTACTTC.

This sequence joins TRBV5-1 and TRBJ2-7, with a tentative D call TRBD2 (6 bases). CDR3 length: 15 residues. Trimming took 2 bases from V and 5 from J, leaving 17 bases between them. CDR1 SGHRS and CDR2 YFSETQ come from the germline V gene. This CDR3 reads CASSFGGTFRDEQYF. In nucleotides, the CDR3 is TGCGCCAGCAGCTTCGGCGGGACTTTCCGAGACGAGCAGTACTTC.

The gene calls are TRBV5-1 and TRBJ2-7, with TRBD1 as a possible D gene (6 bases). V gave up 4 bases and J gave up 3 bases, with 14 bases separating them. This CDR3 comprises 14 residues. The germline gives CDR1 SGHRS, CDR2 YFSETQ. The CDR3 DNA follows: TGCGCCAGCAGCCATAGGACAGACTACTACGAGCAGTACTTC. It translates to CASSHRTDYYEQYF.

The rearrangement uses TRBV10-2 and TRBJ2-2, with a possible D match to TRBD1 (5 bases). The germline V gene encodes CDR1 WSHSY and CDR2 SAAADI. This CDR3 has 14 amino acids. The V end lost 3 bases, the J end lost 5 bases, and 10 bases lay between the germline ends. The CDR3 DNA follows: TGCGCCAGCAGTGAATACAGGAAAACCGGGGAGCTGTTTTTT. It codes for CASSEYRKTGELFF.